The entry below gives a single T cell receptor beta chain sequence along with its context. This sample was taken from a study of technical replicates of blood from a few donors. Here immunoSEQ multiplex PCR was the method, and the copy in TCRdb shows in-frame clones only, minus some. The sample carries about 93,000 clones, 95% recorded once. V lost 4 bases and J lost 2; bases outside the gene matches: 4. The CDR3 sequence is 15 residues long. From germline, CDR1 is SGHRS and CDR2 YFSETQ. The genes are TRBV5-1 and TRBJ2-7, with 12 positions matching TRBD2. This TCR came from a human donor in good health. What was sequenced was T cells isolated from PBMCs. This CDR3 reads CASSPSGRGTYEQYF. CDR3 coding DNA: TGCGCCAGCAGCCCTAGCGGGAGGGGTACCTACGAGCAGTACTTC.